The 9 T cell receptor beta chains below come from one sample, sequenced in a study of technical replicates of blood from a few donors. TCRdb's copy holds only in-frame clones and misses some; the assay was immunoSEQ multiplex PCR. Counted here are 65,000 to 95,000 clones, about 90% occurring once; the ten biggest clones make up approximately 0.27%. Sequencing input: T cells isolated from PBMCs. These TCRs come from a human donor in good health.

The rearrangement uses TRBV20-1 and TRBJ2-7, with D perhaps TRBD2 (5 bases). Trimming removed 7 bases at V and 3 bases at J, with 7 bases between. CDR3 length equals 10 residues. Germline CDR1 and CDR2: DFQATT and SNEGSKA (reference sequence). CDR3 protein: CSVEGYEQYF. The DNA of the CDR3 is TGCAGTGTTGAGGGCTACGAGCAGTACTTC.

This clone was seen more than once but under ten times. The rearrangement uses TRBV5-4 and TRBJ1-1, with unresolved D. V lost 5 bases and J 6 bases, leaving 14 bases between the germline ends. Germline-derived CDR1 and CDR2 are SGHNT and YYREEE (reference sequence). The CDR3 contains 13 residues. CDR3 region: CASRQIERAEAFF. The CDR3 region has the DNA TGTGCCAGCAGGCAAATAGAGAGGGCTGAAGCTTTCTTT.

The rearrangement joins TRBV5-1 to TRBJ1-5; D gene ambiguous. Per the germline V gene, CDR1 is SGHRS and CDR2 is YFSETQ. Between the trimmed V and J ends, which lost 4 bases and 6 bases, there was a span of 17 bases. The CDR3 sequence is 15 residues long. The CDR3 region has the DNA TGCGCCAGCAGCCCAGACATCACGATCCGTCAGCCCCAGCATTTT. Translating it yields CASSPDITIRQPQHF.

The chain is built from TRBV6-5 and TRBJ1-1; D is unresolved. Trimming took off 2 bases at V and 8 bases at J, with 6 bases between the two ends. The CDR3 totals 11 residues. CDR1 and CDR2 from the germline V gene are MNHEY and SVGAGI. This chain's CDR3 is CASSYGPEAFF. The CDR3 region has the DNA TGTGCCAGCAGTTACGGCCCCGAAGCTTTCTTT.

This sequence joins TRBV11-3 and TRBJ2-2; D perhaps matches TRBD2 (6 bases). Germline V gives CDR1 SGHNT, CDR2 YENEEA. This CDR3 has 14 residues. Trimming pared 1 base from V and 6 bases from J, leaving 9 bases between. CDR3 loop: CASSLAGGSGELFF. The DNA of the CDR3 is TGTGCCAGCAGCTTAGCCGGGGGTTCCGGGGAGCTGTTTTTT.

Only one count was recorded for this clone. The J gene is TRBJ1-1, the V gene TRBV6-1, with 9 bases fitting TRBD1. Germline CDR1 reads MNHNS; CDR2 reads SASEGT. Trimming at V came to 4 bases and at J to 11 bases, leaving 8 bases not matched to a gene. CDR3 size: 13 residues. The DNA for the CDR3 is TGTGCCAGCAGTGTACAGGGGGCGGATAGCGCTTTCTTT. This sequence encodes CASSVQGADSAFF.

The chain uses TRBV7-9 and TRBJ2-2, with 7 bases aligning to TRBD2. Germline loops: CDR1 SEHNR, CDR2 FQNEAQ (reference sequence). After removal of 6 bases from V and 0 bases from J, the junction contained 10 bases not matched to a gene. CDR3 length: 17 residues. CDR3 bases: TGTGCCAGCAGTCTTCGGGGGGTGGCAACGAACACCGGGGAGCTGTTTTTT. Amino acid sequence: CASSLRGVATNTGELFF.

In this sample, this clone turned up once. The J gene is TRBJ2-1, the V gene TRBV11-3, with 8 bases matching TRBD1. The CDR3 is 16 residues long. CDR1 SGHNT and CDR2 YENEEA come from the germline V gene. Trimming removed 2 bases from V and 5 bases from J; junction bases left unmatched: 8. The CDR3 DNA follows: TGTGCCAGCAGCTTAAGAGGGTACAGGGGGGACAATGAGCAGTTCTTC. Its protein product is CASSLRGYRGDNEQFF.

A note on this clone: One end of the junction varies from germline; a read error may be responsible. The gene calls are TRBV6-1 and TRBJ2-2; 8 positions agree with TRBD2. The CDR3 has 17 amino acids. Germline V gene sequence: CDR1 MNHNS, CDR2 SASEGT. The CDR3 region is CASREAAGTSHIGELFF. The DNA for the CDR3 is TGTGCCAGCAGAGAAGCCGCCGGGACTAGTCATATTGGGGAGCTGTTTTTT.